The 30 T cell receptor beta chains in this list originate from one sample, sequenced in a study of blood T cell repertoires in COVID-19. Method: immunoSEQ multiplex PCR; TCRdb's copy keeps in-frame clones and lacks some. This sample has around 180,000 clones, with 85% to 90% found just once. The sequenced sample was PBMCs or T cells enriched from blood (not recorded which). Receptors originate from a woman between 40 and 55 years old with acute COVID-19.

The chain is built from TRBV19 and TRBJ2-1; 7 bases fit TRBD2. The length of the CDR3 is 15 residues. J was trimmed by 4 bases and V by 4 bases; bases with no gene match: 7. The germline V gene encodes CDR1 LNHDA and CDR2 SQIVND (reference sequence). The CDR3 loop reads CASSRGGAGYNEQFF. In DNA form, the CDR3 reads TGTGCCAGTAGTAGGGGGGGAGCAGGATACAATGAGCAGTTCTTC.

The chain has TRBV23-1 and TRBJ2-7; 8 positions match TRBD1. TRBV23-1 is marked as an open reading frame, function uncertain. The CDR3 loop spans 16 amino acids. J lost 2 bases, V lost 4 bases, and 10 bases had no gene match. The chain's CDR3 is CASSRLGQGLTYEQYF. CDR3 coding DNA: TGCGCCAGCAGTCGGCTCGGACAGGGCCTTACCTACGAGCAGTACTTC.

This clone appeared once. The J gene is TRBJ1-6, the V gene TRBV6-5; a possible D gene is TRBD1 (5 bases). The ends were cut back, 10 bases at V and 8 bases at J, with 21 bases in the middle. The V gene's germline CDR1 is MNHEY and CDR2 SVGAGI. The CDR3 sequence is 15 residues long. Here the CDR3 DNA reads TGTGCCATCAATCTAGGGGATAATAGTCATTCACCCCTCCACTTT. It yields the protein CAINLGDNSHSPLHF.

The CDR3 nucleotides read TGTGCCATCAATGACAGATACTATGGCTACACCTTC. Protein product: CAINDRYYGYTF. The chain recombines TRBV10-3 with TRBJ1-2; a weak D match, TRBD1 (5 bases). V lost 7 bases to trimming and J lost 3 bases, with 9 bases between them. This CDR3 region has 12 residues. Germline-derived CDR1 and CDR2 are ENHRY and SYGVKD.

The chain recombines TRBV5-6 with TRBJ1-5, with 9 bases fitting TRBD1. CDR1 is SGHDT and CDR2 is YYEEEE in the germline V gene. The CDR3 length is 15 residues. J was trimmed by 5 bases and V by 4 bases; bases with no gene match: 7. The CDR3 bases are TGTGCCAGCAGCGGGACAGGGAATTATGATCAGCCCCAGCATTTT. This codes for CASSGTGNYDQPQHF.

The chain joins TRBV30 to TRBJ2-1; TRBD2 is a possible D gene (7 bases). V was clipped by 3 bases and J by 5 bases, with 17 bases between them. This CDR3 contains 15 residues. Per the germline V gene, CDR1 is GTSNPN and CDR2 is SVGIG (reference sequence). The CDR3 loop reads CAWRKGGGPHNEQFF. For the CDR3, the DNA is TGTGCCTGGAGAAAGGGGGGGGGCCCCCACAATGAGCAGTTCTTC.

The chain joins TRBV12-5 to TRBJ2-2; the match to TRBD1 covers 11 bases. This CDR3 spans 14 amino acids. The trim removed 9 bases at V and 6 bases at J, leaving 6 bases unmatched. Germline CDR1 and CDR2: LGHNT and FRNRAP. CDR3 DNA: TGTGCTAGCGGACAGGGGGCGAGGTCCGGGGAGCTGTTTTTT. Protein product: CASGQGARSGELFF.

The chain is built from TRBV5-6 and TRBJ2-4, with D perhaps TRBD2 (5 bases). The CDR3 is 13 residues long. V was clipped by 4 bases and J by 8 bases, with 13 bases between them. CDR1 is SGHDT and CDR2 is YYEEEE in the germline V gene. The CDR3 DNA reads as TGTGCCAGCAGCCCGCGGGTGGAGTACATTCAGTACTTC. Its protein product is CASSPRVEYIQYF.

V usage is TRBV24-1 and J usage is TRBJ2-1; 7 bases fit TRBD1. Germline values: CDR1 KGHDR, CDR2 SFDVKD. The CDR3 has 15 amino acids. V trimming: 5 bases; J trimming: 0 bases; junction bases outside the gene matches: 3. As DNA, the CDR3 is TGTGCCACCAGTGGAGGGGACAGCTCCTACAATGAGCAGTTCTTC. As protein: CATSGGDSSYNEQFF.

The chain has TRBV7-2 and TRBJ2-1, with a tentative D call TRBD2 (6 bases). V was cut by 3 bases and J by 5 bases, with 23 bases left in between. Germline V gives CDR1 SGHTA, CDR2 FQGNSA. This CDR3 is built from 18 residues. CDR3 amino acids: CASSFLSTPGRRDNEQFF. CDR3 coding DNA: TGTGCCAGCAGCTTTCTCTCTACCCCGGGACGGAGGGACAATGAGCAGTTCTTC.

This clone was seen a few times. The chain combines TRBV4-2 with TRBJ2-7; D is perhaps TRBD2 (6 bases). This CDR3 is 15 amino acids long. The ends were cut back, 0 bases at V and 6 bases at J, with 15 bases in the middle. From germline, CDR1 is LGHNA and CDR2 YNFKEQ. The CDR3 DNA reads TGTGCCAGCAGCCAAGATCGTAGCGGTTCCGGCGAGCAGTACTTC. Its translation is CASSQDRSGSGEQYF.

This clone was detected ten times or more. V gene TRBV28 combines with J gene TRBJ2-5; 11 nucleotides agree with TRBD2. CDR3 length equals 17 residues. V was pared by 4 bases and J by 3 bases, with 10 bases of the junction left unmatched. Per germline, CDR1 MDHEN and CDR2 SYDVKM. The CDR3 sequence is CASSSQTLTSGEETQYF. The DNA for the CDR3 is TGTGCCAGCAGTTCCCAAACCTTGACTAGCGGGGAAGAGACCCAGTACTTC. Together with reference TRBV28 and TRBJ2-5, the CDR3 gives the full variable domain: DVKVTQSSRYLVKRTGEKVFLECVQDMDHENMFWYRQDPGLGLRLIYFSYDVKMKEKGDIPEGYSVSREKKERFSLILESASTNQTSMYLCASSSQTLTSGEETQYFGPGTRLLVL.

The chain couples TRBV5-1 to TRBJ2-1; TRBD1 is a possible D gene (6 bases). V lost 4 bases to trimming and J lost 4 bases, with 15 bases between them. Germline-derived CDR1 and CDR2 are SGHRS and YFSETQ. The CDR3 loop spans 15 amino acids. The CDR3 DNA reads as TGCGCCAGCAGCATCGGACAGAACAGATACAATGAGCAGTTCTTC. It is translated as CASSIGQNRYNEQFF.

The V call is TRBV7-8, the J call TRBJ2-7, with TRBD2 matching over 9 bases. The J segment lost 0 bases and the V segment lost 5 bases, leaving 11 bases of the junction unmatched. The CDR3 sequence is 17 residues long. Germline lookup yields CDR1 SGHVS and CDR2 FQNEAQ. The CDR3, as DNA: TGTGCCAGCAGCCGAGCGGTAGCGGGGGTGGGCTCCTACGAGCAGTACTTC. It codes for CASSRAVAGVGSYEQYF.

The genes are TRBV28 and TRBJ2-6; 7 bases align to TRBD1. The V segment lost 6 bases and the J segment 4 bases; nucleotides outside the gene matches: 6. CDR3 length: 15 amino acids. The V gene's germline CDR1 is MDHEN and CDR2 SYDVKM. This CDR3 is CASREQGRGANVLTF. The CDR3 region has the DNA TGTGCCAGCAGAGAACAGGGGCGAGGGGCCAACGTCCTGACTTTC. The variable domain in full, with the rest retrieved from reference TRBV28 and TRBJ2-6, is DVKVTQSSRYLVKRTGEKVFLECVQDMDHENMFWYRQDPGLGLRLIYFSYDVKMKEKGDIPEGYSVSREKKERFSLILESASTNQTSMYLCASREQGRGANVLTFGAGSRLTVL.

The V call is TRBV19, the J call TRBJ2-3; 9 nucleotides align to TRBD1. J gave up 5 bases and V 4 bases, and 7 bases lay outside the gene matches. CDR1 and CDR2 from the germline V gene are LNHDA and SQIVND (reference sequence). The CDR3 covers 15 residues. This CDR3 reads CASSSGTGKVDTQYF. CDR3 nucleotide sequence: TGTGCCAGTAGTAGTGGGACAGGGAAAGTAGATACGCAGTATTTT.

The rearrangement links TRBV11-3 to TRBJ1-6; D gene ambiguous. Trimming took 1 base from V and 4 from J, leaving 2 bases between them. This CDR3 is built from 13 residues. Germline CDR1 and CDR2: SGHNT and YENEEA. The CDR3 loop reads CASSLAYNSPLHF. CDR3 nucleotide sequence: TGTGCCAGCAGCTTAGCGTATAATTCACCCCTCCACTTT.

J is TRBJ2-5 and V is TRBV2; D may be TRBD2 (6 bases). This CDR3 comprises 13 residues. Germline V gene lookup returns CDR1 SNHLY and CDR2 FYNNEI. V was trimmed by 8 bases and J by 2 bases, leaving 12 bases between them. The CDR3 bases are TGTGCCAGCTTAGCGGAAAAGCAAGAGACCCAGTACTTC. Protein product: CASLAEKQETQYF.

The chain couples TRBV2 to TRBJ1-5; D perhaps matches TRBD1 (5 bases). The CDR3 runs 13 residues. V was pared by 6 bases and J by 4 bases, with 10 bases between. The germline gives CDR1 SNHLY, CDR2 FYNNEI. CDR3 bases: TGTGCCAGCAGCCAAGACAGAAATCAGCCCCAGCATTTT. Translating gives CASSQDRNQPQHF.

CDR3 residues: CASSLTPKKPSQGPGELFF. DNA of the CDR3: TGTGCCAGCAGCTTAACGCCCAAAAAGCCTTCTCAGGGGCCCGGGGAGCTGTTTTTT. The chain links TRBV7-3 to TRBJ2-2, with a possible D match to TRBD1 (6 bases). From germline, CDR1 is SGHTA and CDR2 FQGTGA. The CDR3 runs 19 residues. Trimming pared 0 bases from V and 6 bases from J, leaving 23 bases between.

V usage is TRBV7-2 and J usage is TRBJ2-5; a possible D gene is TRBD2 (6 bases). The germline V gene has CDR1 SGHTA and CDR2 FQGNSA. V was cut by 1 base and J by 5 bases, with 17 bases left in between. The CDR3 consists of 16 residues. The CDR3 region has the DNA TGTGCCAGCAGCTTAGGAGACGGGACTTTGAGGGAGACCCAGTACTTC. This translates into CASSLGDGTLRETQYF.

A word on this clone: One junction end disagrees with the germline gene, perhaps due to a read error. The chain employs TRBV18 and TRBJ2-3, with 11 positions matching TRBD1. CDR1 KGHSH and CDR2 LQKENI come from the germline V gene. The CDR3 length is 16 residues. CDR3 sequence (DNA): TGTGCCAGCTCGCCACGTTTGGGACAGGGGGCAGATACGCAGTATTTT. Its protein product is CASSPRLGQGADTQYF.

V and J are TRBV6-5 and TRBJ1-6, with D unresolved. This CDR3 is built from 14 residues. V lost 6 bases and J lost 0, with 6 bases in between. CDR1 and CDR2 from the germline V gene are MNHEY and SVGAGI. The CDR3 is CASSRSSYNSPLHF. DNA of the CDR3: TGTGCCAGCAGCCGTAGCTCCTATAATTCACCCCTCCACTTT.

The chain joins TRBV4-1 to TRBJ1-1; D is perhaps TRBD1 (6 bases). V lost 4 bases, J lost 5 bases, and 17 bases lay in between. The CDR3 extends over 15 amino acids. The germline gives CDR1 MGHRA, CDR2 YSYEKL. CDR3 nucleotides: TGCGCCAGCAGCCGGTCGGGGGGGGCAAGAACTGAAGCTTTCTTT. It translates to CASSRSGGARTEAFF.

The V gene is TRBV3-1 (or the pseudogene TRBV3-2), the J gene TRBJ2-3; 11 bases map to TRBD2. V was pared by 0 bases and J by 2 bases, with 13 bases of the junction left unmatched. Germline V gene data show CDR1 as LGHDT and CDR2 as YNNKEL (reference sequence). The CDR3 has 20 residues. CDR3 protein: CASSQDLAASGGTFTDTQYF. CDR3 DNA sequence: TGTGCCAGCAGCCAAGATCTCGCGGCTAGCGGGGGGACATTCACAGATACGCAGTATTTT.

Written as DNA, the CDR3 is TGTGCCTGGAGTGCCAACAGGGGAAATCAGCCCCAGCATTTT. Translated, it gives CAWSANRGNQPQHF. The chain recombines TRBV30 with TRBJ1-5; the match to TRBD1 covers 7 bases. From germline, CDR1 is GTSNPN and CDR2 SVGIG (reference sequence). The CDR3 runs to 14 residues. V was clipped by 1 base and J by 4 bases; unmatched bases: 4.

The rearrangement uses TRBV11-3 and TRBJ2-2, with unresolved D. From germline, CDR1 is SGHNT and CDR2 YENEEA. The CDR3 contains 14 residues. V was clipped by 1 base and J by 7 bases, with 10 bases between them. CDR3 nucleotides: TGTGCCAGCAGCTTAGGCGCGGATTACGGGGAGCTGTTTTTT. This sequence encodes CASSLGADYGELFF.

This chain connects TRBV15 to TRBJ1-5, with TRBD1 identical over 7 bases. CDR1 is LNHNV and CDR2 is YYDKDF in the germline V gene (reference sequence). There are 15 residues in the CDR3. The trim removed 6 bases at V and 3 bases at J, leaving 8 bases unmatched. The CDR3 coding sequence is TGTGCCACCAGTTACCCCGGGACAGACAATCAGCCCCAGCATTTT. Residues: CATSYPGTDNQPQHF.

This sequence joins TRBV4-3 and TRBJ2-7, with 7 bases aligning to TRBD2. There are 17 residues in the CDR3. CDR1 LGHNA and CDR2 YSLEER come from the germline V gene. The junction had 12 bases not matched to a gene; V was cut back by 0 bases and J by 4 bases. In DNA, the CDR3 is TGCGCCAGCAGCCAAGATATAGTGGCGGGAGAGGGGTACGAGCAGTACTTC. Encoded protein: CASSQDIVAGEGYEQYF.

The sample holds one count of this clone. V is TRBV27 and J is TRBJ2-6; the D gene is possibly TRBD1 (6 bases). Trimming removed 4 bases from V and 10 bases from J, with 23 bases in between. CDR3 length: 17 residues. The germline V gene encodes CDR1 MNHEY and CDR2 SMNVEV (reference sequence). The CDR3 is CASSSTTGIEDANVLTF. The CDR3 DNA is TGTGCCAGCAGTTCAACCACAGGGATTGAGGACGCGAACGTCCTGACTTTC.